The TCR beta chain described here comes from a study of monozygotic twins with cystic fibrosis (dated by TCRdb to the early 2020s). At the level of the whole study: Barcoded libraries were prepared with about 14 PCR cycles from around 3 micrograms of fragmented DNA. Data for three of the twin pairs had been reported earlier in a different context. TCR beta repertoires were compared within and between 16 monozygotic twin pairs with cystic fibrosis so that genetic influence on V and J gene usage could be assessed. Twins were ranked among over a thousand cohort participants for weight-for-height and FEVPerc (FEV1 disease centile) on the day of blood sampling. The cohort included ten female and six male twin pairs, mostly children and adolescents, aged roughly 2.0 to 40 years with a median of 9.1 years. Overall study outcomes, separate from this receptor: The greatest similarity to the co-twin was observed for V gene usage in 13 of 16 pairs and for J usage in 8 of 16 pairs, which suggested genetic constraints. The cohort was small, and the number of shared CDR3s showed no association with age, concordance or disease severity. Monozygotic CF twin pairs shared significantly more nucleotide-identical clonotypes within each pair than unrelated CF individuals shared with one another (P = 0.000026, Mann-Whitney). Simpson clonality was generally low (median around 0.01), which suggests a naive-dominated repertoire, and clonality was higher in the most severely affected patients.

On this clone itself: Its antigen target is currently unknown. Nothing much larger sits one base from this clone, and base qualities are not available.

Following the manufacturer's instructions, the researchers used the immunoSEQ immune profiling system to amplify TCR beta CDR3 regions via multiplex PCR. Sequencing was performed on an Illumina NextSeq system. Regarding the original processing steps: Sequence data were processed on the immunoSEQ Analyzer platform, and clonality was calculated as the square root of Simpson's index of productive rearrangements. Similarity in V and J usage was measured by Jensen-Shannon distance, and OLGA was used to compute CDR3 generation probabilities. Shared CDR3 sequences were searched in the immuneACCESS database (August 2020) and in VDJdb (December 2020). Here the immuneACCESS table is served through TCRdb, limited to in-frame sequences with V and J called. Missing clones are a known gap in these copies; in checked studies unresolved V genes cover under half, and the rest lacks a known reason. V and J calls and clone size are those listed in that table; D and trimming were worked out from the DNA. The sample table records about 14,000 clones; around 84% of these occur just once. About 0.95% of the sample rests with the top ten.

The twin pairs came from the European Cystic Fibrosis Twin and Sibling Study Cohort, a cohort that recruited patients from 150 to 200 CF clinics across 14 European countries. Both zygosity and CFTR genotype were checked in-house, and zygosity was tested with multiplex PCR across nine short tandem repeat loci. Peripheral blood was taken from each twin, and clinical parameters were recorded on the day of blood sampling. Phenol/chloroform extraction was used to isolate genomic DNA from peripheral blood cells, and the DNA was then kept in TE buffer at 4 degrees C. Trimming at the junction amounts to 0 bases on V and 4 bases on J, and the germline ends lie 22 bases apart. Reading the germline V gene (reference sequence) gives CDR1 WNHNN and CDR2 SYGVQD. CDR3 length: 18 amino acids, cysteine to phenylalanine. The DNA shown is the 54-base CDR3, in frame from base 1.

The chain is assembled from TRBV10-1 and TRBJ2-7; the D gene is not confidently resolved. This receptor was taken from a boy between 10 and 17 years old with cystic fibrosis. The sample taken for sequencing was blood. The DNA reads as follows: TGCGCCAGCAGTGAGTCGCCTCCTCTGACACTAACCGTATACGAGCAGTACTTC. Translated, this is CASSESPPLTLTVYEQYF.